Presented here are 16 T cell receptor beta chains from one specimen sequenced in a study of post-analysis software for immune sequencing data. These TCRs are of unknown antigen specificity. The authors incorporated unique molecular identifiers into the TCR beta cDNA libraries. MiXCR, applied by TCRdb to the PCR reads, yields one record per CDR3 protein. The profile shows over 700,000 distinct CDR3 sequences, approximately 30% of them singletons. The study's findings and limits: With TRBV5-6, TRBV5-1 and TRBV20-1 included, about five TRBV segments were more frequent in patients than in controls.

The sample consisted of blood. These TCRs come from a girl between 10 and 17 years old with multiple sclerosis.

This clonotype occurred a few times. The V call is TRBV10-3, the J call TRBJ2-7; TRBD1 is a possible D gene (5 bases). V lost 0 bases and J lost 2, with 8 bases in between. This CDR3 contains 14 residues. Germline CDR1 reads ENHRY; CDR2 reads SYGVKD. Written as DNA, the CDR3 is TGTGCCATCAGTGAGTCCCCAGGGCCCTACGAGCAGTACTTC. Translation gives CAISESPGPYEQYF.

V gene TRBV20-1 combines with J gene TRBJ1-5; D uncertain. CDR1 and CDR2 from the germline V gene are DFQATT and SNEGSKA (reference sequence). Between the trimmed V and J ends, which lost 0 bases and 3 bases, there was a span of 9 bases. The CDR3 extends over 14 amino acids. CDR3 bases: TGCAGTGCTAGAGATTCCGGGAACAATCAGCCCCAGCATTTT. Residues: CSARDSGNNQPQHF.

Only a few counts were recorded for this clonotype. V is TRBV20-1 and J is TRBJ1-5; D uncertain. Germline V CDR1 and CDR2: DFQATT, SNEGSKA (reference sequence). This CDR3 is built from 14 residues. V lost 6 bases to trimming and J lost 6 bases, with 18 bases between them. The DNA for the CDR3 is TGCAGTGCCTCCGTAGCCAACGCCGCTCAGCCCCAGCATTTT. It specifies CSASVANAAQPQHF.

The rearrangement joins TRBV9 to TRBJ2-7; 7 bases map to TRBD2. Per germline, CDR1 SGDLS and CDR2 YYNGEE. The CDR3 runs 15 residues. J gave up 6 bases and V 0 bases, and 9 bases lay outside the gene matches. CDR3 coding DNA: TGTGCCAGCAGCGTAGCACCCATCCCTAGCGGCGAGCAGTACTTC. Amino acid sequence: CASSVAPIPSGEQYF.

The rearrangement links TRBV6-1 to TRBJ1-5, with 12 bases aligning to TRBD1. The CDR3 is 15 residues long. V was pared by 6 bases and J by 4 bases, with 4 bases of the junction left unmatched. Germline V gene lookup returns CDR1 MNHNS and CDR2 SASEGT. The chain's CDR3 is CASRGTGGENQPQHF. The DNA for the CDR3 is TGTGCCAGCAGAGGGACAGGGGGCGAGAATCAGCCCCAGCATTTT.

The CDR3 reads CASSALDNYGYTF. Written as DNA, the CDR3 is TGTGCCAGCAGCGCCTTGGACAACTATGGCTACACCTTC. The chain combines TRBV9 with TRBJ1-2; D not certain. The V end was cut by 3 bases, the J end by 2 bases, with 8 bases between. From germline, CDR1 is SGDLS and CDR2 YYNGEE. CDR3 length: 13 residues.

This clonotype has only a few counts. The CDR3 is CASSYWGGSTDTQYF. Written as DNA, the CDR3 is TGTGCCAGCAGTTACTGGGGGGGGAGCACAGATACGCAGTATTTT. V is TRBV6-6 and J is TRBJ2-3, with 7 bases identical to TRBD2. Looked up from germline, CDR1 is MNHNY and CDR2 is SVGAGI (reference sequence). The CDR3 runs 15 residues. With 1 base clipped from V and 0 bases from J, the junction kept 1 base outside the gene matches.

V is TRBV7-2 and J is TRBJ2-5; a weak D match, TRBD2 (5 bases). Germline-derived CDR1 and CDR2 are SGHTA and FQGNSA. V was trimmed by 1 base and J by 5 bases, leaving 14 bases between them. This CDR3 region has 15 residues. In nucleotides, the CDR3 is TGTGCCAGCAGCTTAGGGGGTCGGGGATGGGAGACCCAGTACTTC. Amino acid sequence: CASSLGGRGWETQYF.

The chain recombines TRBV5-1 with TRBJ2-1; a possible D gene is TRBD2 (6 bases). The CDR3 loop spans 17 amino acids. Trimming cost V 5 bases and J 4 bases, with 22 bases left between them. Germline loops: CDR1 SGHRS, CDR2 YFSETQ. CDR3: CASSFGGRTEKYNEQFF. CDR3 DNA: TGCGCCAGCAGTTTCGGAGGGAGGACGGAAAAATACAATGAGCAGTTCTTC. Based on the CDR3 plus reference TRBV5-1 and TRBJ2-1, the full variable domain is KAGVTQTPRYLIKTRGQQVTLSCSPISGHRSVSWYQQTPGQGLQFLFEYFSETQRNKGNFPGRFSGRQFSNSRSEMNVSTLELGDSALYLCASSFGGRTEKYNEQFFGPGTRLTVL.

Comments on this clonotype: Its ends do not fully match the called genes, so a read error is possible. This chain uses TRBV7-2 with TRBJ2-6; D gene uncertain. CDR1 and CDR2 from the germline V gene are SGHTA and FQGNSA. The CDR3 contains 14 residues. The CDR3 DNA reads TGTCCCAGCGCGTGGGTGGATGGGGCCAACGTCCTGACTTTC. This translates into CPSAWVDGANVLTF.

This clonotype appeared many times. The chain couples TRBV12-3 or TRBV12-4 to TRBJ2-7; D may be TRBD2 (6 bases). This CDR3 is built from 13 residues. The germline V and J ends were trimmed by 4 bases and 2 bases, with 9 bases remaining between them. In nucleotides, the CDR3 is TGTGCCAGCAGTTCCCCGGGGGCCTACGAGCAGTACTTC. Its protein product is CASSSPGAYEQYF.

This clonotype is a singleton in its sample. The CDR3 nucleotides read TGTGCCAGCAGCCAAAGCCAGACAGGAGATTATGGCTACACCTTC. Translated, it gives CASSQSQTGDYGYTF. The chain recombines TRBV4-2 with TRBJ1-2, with D possibly matching TRBD1 (6 bases). V was pared by 2 bases and J by 5 bases, with 15 bases between. The CDR3 loop spans 15 amino acids. Germline V lookup: CDR1 LGHNA, CDR2 YNFKEQ.

The rearrangement uses TRBV4-1 and TRBJ1-2; possibly TRBD1 for D (6 bases). There are 16 residues in the CDR3. V was trimmed by 1 base and J by 4 bases, leaving 16 bases between them. Germline-derived CDR1 and CDR2 are MGHRA and YSYEKL. The CDR3 region has the DNA TGCGCCAGCAGCCAAGCCCATCTGGGGGGCGCCTATGGCTACACCTTC. Amino acid sequence: CASSQAHLGGAYGYTF.

This clonotype was observed a handful of times. The chain is built from TRBV6-1 and TRBJ1-2, with D perhaps TRBD1 (6 bases). The V end was cut by 10 bases, the J end by 4 bases, with 13 bases between. CDR1 and CDR2 (germline): MNHNS, SASEGT. This CDR3 spans 12 amino acids. The CDR3 is CATVTGSYGYTF. The CDR3 region has the DNA TGTGCCACCGTAACAGGGTCCTATGGCTACACCTTC.

The chain employs TRBV7-8 and TRBJ2-2; D is undetermined. The germline V gene has CDR1 SGHVS and CDR2 FQNEAQ. This CDR3 contains 14 residues. Trimming shortened V by 4 bases and J by 1 base, and 7 bases separated the two germline ends. The CDR3 DNA follows: TGTGCCAGCAGCTCGACAATGAACACCGGGGAGCTGTTTTTT. Translating gives CASSSTMNTGELFF.

In regard to this clonotype: Possible read error: a much larger clone is one base away. The chain recombines TRBV6-2 or TRBV6-3 with TRBJ2-4; maybe TRBD1 (5 bases). The CDR3 length is 15 residues. Germline V gene data show CDR1 as MNHEY and CDR2 as SVGEGT. The CDR3 sequence is CASSAAGWAKNIRYF. DNA of the CDR3: TGTGCCAGCAGTGCCGCAGGGTGGGCCAAAAACATTCGGTACTTC.